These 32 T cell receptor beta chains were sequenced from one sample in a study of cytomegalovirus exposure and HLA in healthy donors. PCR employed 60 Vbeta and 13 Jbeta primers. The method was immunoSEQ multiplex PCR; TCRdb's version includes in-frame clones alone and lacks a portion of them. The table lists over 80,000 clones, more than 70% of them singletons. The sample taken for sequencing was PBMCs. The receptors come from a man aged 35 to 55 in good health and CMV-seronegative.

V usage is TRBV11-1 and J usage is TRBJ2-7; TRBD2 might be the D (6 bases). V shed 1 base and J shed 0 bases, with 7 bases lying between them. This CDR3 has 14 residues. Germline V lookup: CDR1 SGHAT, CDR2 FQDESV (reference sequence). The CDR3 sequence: CASSLGGDSYEQYF. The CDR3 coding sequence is TGTGCCAGCAGCTTAGGGGGGGACTCCTACGAGCAGTACTTC.

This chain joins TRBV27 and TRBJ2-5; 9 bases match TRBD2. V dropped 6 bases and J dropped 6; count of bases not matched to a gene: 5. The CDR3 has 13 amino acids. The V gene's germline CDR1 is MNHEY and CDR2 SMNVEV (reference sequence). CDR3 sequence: CASRREGWQTQYF. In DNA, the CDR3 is TGTGCCAGCAGGCGGGAGGGGTGGCAGACCCAGTACTTC.

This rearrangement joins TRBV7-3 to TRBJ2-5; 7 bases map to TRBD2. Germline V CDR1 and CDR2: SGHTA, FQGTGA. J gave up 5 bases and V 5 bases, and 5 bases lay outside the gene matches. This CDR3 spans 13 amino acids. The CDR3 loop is CASSLLATETQYF. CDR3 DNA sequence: TGTGCCAGCAGCCTACTAGCGACGGAGACCCAGTACTTC.

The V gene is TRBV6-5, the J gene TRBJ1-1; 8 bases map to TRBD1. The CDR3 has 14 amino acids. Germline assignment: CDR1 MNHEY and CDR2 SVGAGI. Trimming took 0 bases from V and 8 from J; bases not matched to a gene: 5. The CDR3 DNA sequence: TGTGCCAGCAGTTACTCGGGACAGGCCCCCGAAGCTTTCTTT. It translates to CASSYSGQAPEAFF.

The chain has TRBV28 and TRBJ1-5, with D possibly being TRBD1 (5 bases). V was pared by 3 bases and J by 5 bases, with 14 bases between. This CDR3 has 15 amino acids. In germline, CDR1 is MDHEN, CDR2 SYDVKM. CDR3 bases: TGTGCCAGCAGTTTGCAAGGGGTTCTGGATCAGCCCCAGCATTTT. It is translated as CASSLQGVLDQPQHF.

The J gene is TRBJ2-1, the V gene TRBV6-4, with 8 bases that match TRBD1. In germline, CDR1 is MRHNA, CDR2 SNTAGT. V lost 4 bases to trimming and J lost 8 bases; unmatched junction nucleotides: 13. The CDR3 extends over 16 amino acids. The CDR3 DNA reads TGTGCCAGCAGTGGAGCGTTCGACAGGGGTTTGGATGAGCAGTTCTTC. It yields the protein CASSGAFDRGLDEQFF.

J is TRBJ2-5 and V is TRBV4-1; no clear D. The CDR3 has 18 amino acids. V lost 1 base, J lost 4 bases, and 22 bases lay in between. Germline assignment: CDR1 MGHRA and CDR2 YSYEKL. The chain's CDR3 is CASSQGSFGAQPGETQYF. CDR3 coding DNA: TGCGCCAGCAGCCAAGGGAGTTTTGGTGCCCAACCCGGAGAGACCCAGTACTTC.

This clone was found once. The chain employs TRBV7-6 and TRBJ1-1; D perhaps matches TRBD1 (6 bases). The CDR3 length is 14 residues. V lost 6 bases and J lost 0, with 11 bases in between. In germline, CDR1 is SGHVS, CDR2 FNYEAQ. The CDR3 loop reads CASRLTGMNTEAFF. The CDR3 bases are TGTGCCAGCAGATTAACAGGGATGAACACTGAAGCTTTCTTT.

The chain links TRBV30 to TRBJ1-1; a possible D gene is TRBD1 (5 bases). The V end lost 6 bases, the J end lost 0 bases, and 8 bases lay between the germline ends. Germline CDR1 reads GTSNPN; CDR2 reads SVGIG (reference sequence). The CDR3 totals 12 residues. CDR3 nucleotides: TGTGCCTGTTCCAGGGTGAACACTGAAGCTTTCTTT. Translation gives CACSRVNTEAFF.

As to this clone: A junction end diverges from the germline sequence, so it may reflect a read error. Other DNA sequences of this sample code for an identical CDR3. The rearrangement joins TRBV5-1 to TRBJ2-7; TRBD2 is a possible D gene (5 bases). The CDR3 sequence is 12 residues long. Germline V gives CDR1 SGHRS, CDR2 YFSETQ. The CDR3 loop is CASSLRGREQYF. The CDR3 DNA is TGCGCCAGCAGCTTGAGAGGGCGCGAGCAGTATTTC.

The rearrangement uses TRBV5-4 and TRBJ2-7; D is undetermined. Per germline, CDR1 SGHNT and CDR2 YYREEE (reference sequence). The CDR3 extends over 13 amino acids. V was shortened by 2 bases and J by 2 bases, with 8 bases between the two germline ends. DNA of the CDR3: TGTGCCAGCAGCTTACGCCAGACCTACGAGCAGTACTTC. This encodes CASSLRQTYEQYF.

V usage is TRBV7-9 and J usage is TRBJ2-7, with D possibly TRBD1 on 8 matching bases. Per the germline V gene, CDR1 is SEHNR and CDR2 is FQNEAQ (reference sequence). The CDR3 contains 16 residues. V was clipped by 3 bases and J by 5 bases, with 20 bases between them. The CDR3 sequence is CASSLERYRGRDEQYF. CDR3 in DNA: TGTGCCAGCAGCTTGGAAAGGTACAGGGGGAGGGACGAGCAGTACTTC.

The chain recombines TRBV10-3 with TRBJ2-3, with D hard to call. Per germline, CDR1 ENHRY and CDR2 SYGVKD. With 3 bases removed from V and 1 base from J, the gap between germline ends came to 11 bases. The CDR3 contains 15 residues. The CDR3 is CAISDPRQGTDTQYF. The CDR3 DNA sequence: TGTGCCATCAGTGATCCCCGGCAGGGCACAGATACGCAGTATTTT.

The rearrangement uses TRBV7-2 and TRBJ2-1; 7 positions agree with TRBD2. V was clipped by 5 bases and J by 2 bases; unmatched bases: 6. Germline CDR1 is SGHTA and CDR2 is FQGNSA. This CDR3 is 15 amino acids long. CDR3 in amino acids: CASSPQRGPYNEQFF. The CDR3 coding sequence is TGTGCCAGCAGCCCCCAGCGGGGACCCTACAATGAGCAGTTCTTC.

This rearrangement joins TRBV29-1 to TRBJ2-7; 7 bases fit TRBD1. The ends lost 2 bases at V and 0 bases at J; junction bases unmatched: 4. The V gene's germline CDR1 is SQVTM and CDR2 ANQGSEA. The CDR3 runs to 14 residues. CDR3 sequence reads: CSVESRGRSYEQYF. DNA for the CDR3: TGCAGCGTTGAATCTAGGGGGCGCTCCTACGAGCAGTACTTC.

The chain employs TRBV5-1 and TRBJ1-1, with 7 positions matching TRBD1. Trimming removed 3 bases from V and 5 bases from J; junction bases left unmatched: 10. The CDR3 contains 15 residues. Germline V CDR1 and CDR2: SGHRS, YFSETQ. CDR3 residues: CASSSGTAKGTEAFF. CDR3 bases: TGCGCCAGCAGCTCTGGGACAGCTAAAGGGACTGAAGCTTTCTTT. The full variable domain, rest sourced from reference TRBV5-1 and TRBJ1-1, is KAGVTQTPRYLIKTRGQQVTLSCSPISGHRSVSWYQQTPGQGLQFLFEYFSETQRNKGNFPGRFSGRQFSNSRSEMNVSTLELGDSALYLCASSSGTAKGTEAFFGQGTRLTVV.

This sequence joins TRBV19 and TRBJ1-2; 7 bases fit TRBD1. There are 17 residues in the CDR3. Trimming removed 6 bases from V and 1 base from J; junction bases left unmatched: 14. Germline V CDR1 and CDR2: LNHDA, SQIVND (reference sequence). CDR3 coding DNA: TGTGCCAGTAGCCCACCCGGGACAGCCACACTTAACTATGGCTACACCTTC. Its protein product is CASSPPGTATLNYGYTF.

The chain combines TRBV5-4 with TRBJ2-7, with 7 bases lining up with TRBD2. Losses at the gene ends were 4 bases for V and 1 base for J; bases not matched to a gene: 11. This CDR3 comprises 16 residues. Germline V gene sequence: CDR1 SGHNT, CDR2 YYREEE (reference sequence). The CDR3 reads CASSPGGSGYSYEQYF. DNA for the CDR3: TGTGCCAGCAGCCCTGGCGGTAGCGGGTATTCCTACGAGCAGTACTTC.

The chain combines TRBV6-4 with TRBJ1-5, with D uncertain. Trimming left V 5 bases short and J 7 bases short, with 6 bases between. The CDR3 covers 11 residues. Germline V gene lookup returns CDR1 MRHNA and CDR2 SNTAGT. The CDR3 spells CASSISQPQHF. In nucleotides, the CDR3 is TGTGCCAGCAGTATATCCCAGCCCCAGCATTTT.

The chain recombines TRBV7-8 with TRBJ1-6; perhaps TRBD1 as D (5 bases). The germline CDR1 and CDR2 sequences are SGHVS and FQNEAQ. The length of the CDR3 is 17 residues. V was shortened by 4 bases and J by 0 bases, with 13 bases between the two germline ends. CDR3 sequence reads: CASSYTGGRSYNSPLHF. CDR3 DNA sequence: TGTGCCAGCAGCTACACCGGGGGTCGCTCCTATAATTCACCCCTCCACTTT.

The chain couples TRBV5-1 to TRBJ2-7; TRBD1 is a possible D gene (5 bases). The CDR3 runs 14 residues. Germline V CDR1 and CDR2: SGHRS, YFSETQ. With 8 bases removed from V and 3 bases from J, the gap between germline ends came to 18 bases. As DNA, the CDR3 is TGCGCCAGTAAGCCACAGGTGAATAACTACGAGCAGTACTTC. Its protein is CASKPQVNNYEQYF.

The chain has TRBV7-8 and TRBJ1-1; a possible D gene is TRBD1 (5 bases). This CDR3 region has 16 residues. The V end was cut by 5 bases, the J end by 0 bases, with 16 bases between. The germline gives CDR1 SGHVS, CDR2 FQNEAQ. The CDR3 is CASSPGGVIMNTEAFF. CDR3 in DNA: TGTGCCAGCAGCCCCGGGGGAGTAATCATGAACACTGAAGCTTTCTTT.

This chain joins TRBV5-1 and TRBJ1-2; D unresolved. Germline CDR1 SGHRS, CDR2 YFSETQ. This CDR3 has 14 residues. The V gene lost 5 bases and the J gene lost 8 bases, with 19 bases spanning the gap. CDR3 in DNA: TGCGCCAGCAGTCAGATGGGGAGTCTGACGGGCTACACCTTC. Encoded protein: CASSQMGSLTGYTF.

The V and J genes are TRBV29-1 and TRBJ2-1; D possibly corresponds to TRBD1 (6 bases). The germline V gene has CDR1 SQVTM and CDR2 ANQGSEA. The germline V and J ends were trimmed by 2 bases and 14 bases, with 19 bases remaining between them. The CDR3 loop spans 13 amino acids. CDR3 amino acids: CSVENAGGSGEFF. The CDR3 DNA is TGCAGCGTTGAAAACGCGGGCGGGTCAGGGGAGTTCTTC.

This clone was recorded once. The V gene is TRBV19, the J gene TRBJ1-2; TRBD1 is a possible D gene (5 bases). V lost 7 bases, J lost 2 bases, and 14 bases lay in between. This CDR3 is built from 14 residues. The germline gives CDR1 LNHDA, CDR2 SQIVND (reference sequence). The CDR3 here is CASTETALNYGYTF. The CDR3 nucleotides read TGTGCCAGTACCGAGACAGCGCTCAACTATGGCTACACCTTC.

The CDR3 DNA reads as TGTGCCAGCAGCTTCAGCGCCGGCTCCCAAGAGACCCAGTACTTC. Residues: CASSFSAGSQETQYF. The chain couples TRBV7-6 to TRBJ2-5; no reliable D call. CDR3 length: 15 amino acids. CDR1 and CDR2 (germline): SGHVS, FNYEAQ. Between the trimmed V and J ends, which lost 3 bases and 1 base, there was a span of 12 bases. Drawing the rest from reference TRBV7-6 and TRBJ2-5, the complete variable domain is GAGVSQSPRYKVTKRGQDVALRCDPISGHVSLYWYRQALGQGPEFLTYFNYEAQQDKSGLPNDRFSAERPEGSISTLTIQRTEQRDSAMYRCASSFSAGSQETQYFGPGTRLLVL.

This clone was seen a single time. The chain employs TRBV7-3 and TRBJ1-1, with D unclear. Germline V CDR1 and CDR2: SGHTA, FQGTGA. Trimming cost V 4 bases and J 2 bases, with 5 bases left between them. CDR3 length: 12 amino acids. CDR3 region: CASSSTNTEAFF. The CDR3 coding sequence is TGTGCCAGCAGCTCCACTAACACTGAAGCTTTCTTT.

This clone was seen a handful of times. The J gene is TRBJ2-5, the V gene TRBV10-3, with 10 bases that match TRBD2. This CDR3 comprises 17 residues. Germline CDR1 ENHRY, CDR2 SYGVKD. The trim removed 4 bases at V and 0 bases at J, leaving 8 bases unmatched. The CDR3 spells CAISGSSGGLYQETQYF. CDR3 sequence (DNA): TGTGCCATCAGTGGCTCTAGCGGGGGCCTGTACCAAGAGACCCAGTACTTC.

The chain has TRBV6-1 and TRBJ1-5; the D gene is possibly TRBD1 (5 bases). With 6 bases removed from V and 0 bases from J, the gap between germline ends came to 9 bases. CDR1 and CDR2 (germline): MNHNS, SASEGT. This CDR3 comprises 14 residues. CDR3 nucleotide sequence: TGTGCCAGCAGAGGACACCTTAGCAATCAGCCCCAGCATTTT. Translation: CASRGHLSNQPQHF.

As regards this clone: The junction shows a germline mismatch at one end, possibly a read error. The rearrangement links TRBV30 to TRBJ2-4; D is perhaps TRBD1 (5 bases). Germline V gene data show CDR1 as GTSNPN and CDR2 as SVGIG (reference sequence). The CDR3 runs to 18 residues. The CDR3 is CTWSARVGSSQAKNIQYF. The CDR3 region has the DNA TGTACCTGGAGTGCCAGGGTAGGGTCCTCTCAAGCCAAAAACATTCAGTACTTC.

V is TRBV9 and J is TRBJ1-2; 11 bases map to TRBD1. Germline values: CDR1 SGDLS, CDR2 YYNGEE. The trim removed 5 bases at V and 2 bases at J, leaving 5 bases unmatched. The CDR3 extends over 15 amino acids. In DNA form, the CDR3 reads TGTGCCAGCAGTCCCCGGGACAGGGGGAACTATGGCTACACCTTC. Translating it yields CASSPRDRGNYGYTF.

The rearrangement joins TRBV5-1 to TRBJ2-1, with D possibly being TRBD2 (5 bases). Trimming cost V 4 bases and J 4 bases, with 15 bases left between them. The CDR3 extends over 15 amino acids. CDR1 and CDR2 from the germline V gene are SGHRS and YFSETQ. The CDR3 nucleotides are TGCGCCAGCAGCCCAGTTGATGGAGGTTACAATGAGCAGTTCTTC. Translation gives CASSPVDGGYNEQFF.